These 3 T cell receptor beta chains originate from one sample sequenced in a study of blood T cell repertoires in COVID-19. Sequenced by immunoSEQ multiplex PCR; TCRdb stores in-frame clones only, minus some. This sample yields some 150,000 clones, of which roughly 80% are seen a single time; 6.5% to 8.5% belongs to the top ten. Sequencing was performed on peripheral blood. The receptors derive from a human donor with acute or convalescent COVID-19. The donor label of this sample is uncertain.

The chain employs TRBV7-6 and TRBJ2-2; perhaps TRBD1 as D (5 bases). CDR3 length: 18 amino acids. V lost 3 bases to trimming and J lost 5 bases, with 22 bases between them. Germline V CDR1 and CDR2: SGHVS, FNYEAQ. CDR3 in amino acids: CASSFLVGQNLGTGELFF. The CDR3 nucleotides are TGTGCCAGCAGCTTTTTAGTAGGACAAAATCTGGGGACCGGGGAGCTGTTTTTT.

This sequence joins TRBV2 and TRBJ1-4; 7 positions match TRBD1. V shed 7 bases, J shed 7 bases, and the junction held 6 bases outside the gene matches. This CDR3 has 13 amino acids. CDR1 and CDR2 (germline): SNHLY, FYNNEI. As DNA, the CDR3 is TGTGCCAGCAATGGCAGGGGGAGTGAAAAACTGTTTTTT. This encodes CASNGRGSEKLFF.

V is TRBV2 and J is TRBJ1-6; 7 nucleotides agree with TRBD1. CDR3 length: 13 amino acids. The germline V gene encodes CDR1 SNHLY and CDR2 FYNNEI. Trimming at V came to 7 bases and at J to 6 bases, leaving 3 bases not matched to a gene. CDR3 amino acids: CASNNRGNSPLHF. Written as DNA, the CDR3 is TGTGCCAGCAATAACAGGGGTAATTCACCCCTCCACTTT.